This T cell receptor beta chain was found in a study of T cell responses to AZD1222 COVID-19 vaccine. General study findings and limits: Spike-specific TCRs gained breadth and depth after people received two AZD1222 doses. Among the donors, most were white British and more were female, and clonal diversity was possibly underestimated. Spike-wide vaccine-associated CD4 TCRs dominated at 160-218 and 743-854.

Only in-frame clones appear in the TCRdb table, and some are missing; sequencing was by immunoSEQ multiplex PCR. The data contain some 130,000 clones, 90% to 95% of them singletons. On this clone itself: Its antigen is undetermined.

CDR3 length: 15 amino acids. V shed 1 base and J shed 2 bases, with 11 bases lying between them. Germline V gives CDR1 MGHRA, CDR2 YSYEKL. The chain uses TRBV4-1 and TRBJ2-5; TRBD2 might be the D (6 bases). This TCR was recovered from an adult in good health. This sample comprised peripheral blood, obtained on day 0 of AZD1222 vaccination. The CDR3, as DNA: TGCGCCAGCAGCCAAGTCTATGGGGGGCAAGAGACCCAGTACTTC. Translation: CASSQVYGGQETQYF.